One and the same sample provided the 24 T cell receptor beta chains below, sequenced in a study of blood T cell repertoires in COVID-19. Assay used: immunoSEQ multiplex PCR; TCRdb lists only in-frame clones, some missing. The sample shows over 150,000 clones, approximately 91% of them seen only once. The sequencing sample was made of peripheral blood. Source of these receptors: a young man with acute or convalescent COVID-19.

In this sample, this clone turned up once. The CDR3 reads CASSDGQGGSPLHF. In DNA, the CDR3 is TGTGCCAGCAGTGATGGACAGGGCGGTTCACCCCTCCACTTT. This chain links TRBV9 with TRBJ1-6; TRBD1 matches 8 bases. From germline, CDR1 is SGDLS and CDR2 YYNGEE. V gave up 5 bases and J gave up 9 bases; unmatched junction bases: 7. CDR3 length: 14 residues.

This sequence joins TRBV14 and TRBJ1-2, with D possibly matching TRBD1 (6 bases). Germline lookup yields CDR1 SGHDN and CDR2 FVKESK. V lost 4 bases, J lost 8 bases, and 11 bases lay in between. The CDR3 length is 12 residues. The CDR3 nucleotides read TGTGCCAGCAGCCCGACAGGATGGGGCTACACCTTC. This sequence encodes CASSPTGWGYTF.

This chain connects TRBV6-5 to TRBJ2-7, with 11 positions matching TRBD1. V trimming: 6 bases; J trimming: 6 bases; junction bases outside the gene matches: 10. This CDR3 is built from 15 residues. Germline values: CDR1 MNHEY, CDR2 SVGAGI. The DNA of the CDR3 is TGTGCCAGCAGCATGTCCGGGACAGGGGGAGTCGAGCAGTACTTC. This codes for CASSMSGTGGVEQYF.

V usage is TRBV5-1 and J usage is TRBJ1-2; 9 bases align to TRBD1. The CDR3 runs 16 residues. The junction had 4 bases not matched to a gene; V was cut back by 0 bases and J by 1 base. Per germline, CDR1 SGHRS and CDR2 YFSETQ. CDR3 coding DNA: TGCGCCAGCAGCTTGGCGGGACAGGGCCTTAACTATGGCTACACCTTC. Translating it yields CASSLAGQGLNYGYTF.

The genes are TRBV24-1 and TRBJ2-7; 11 positions match TRBD1. The CDR3 contains 14 residues. CDR1 and CDR2 (germline): KGHDR, SFDVKD. The trim removed 9 bases at V and 4 bases at J, leaving 7 bases unmatched. CDR3 nucleotide sequence: TGTGCCACCGCTGCCGGACAGGGGGCGTACGAGCAGTACTTC. Protein: CATAAGQGAYEQYF.

V usage is TRBV30 and J usage is TRBJ2-1; perhaps TRBD2 as D (6 bases). The CDR3 is 13 residues long. Deletions cut 3 bases from V and 9 bases from J, with 15 bases between. CDR1 and CDR2 from the germline V gene are GTSNPN and SVGIG (reference sequence). The CDR3 reads CAWSENLATEQFF. DNA for the CDR3: TGTGCCTGGAGCGAAAATCTAGCGACTGAGCAGTTCTTC.

This clone was recorded once. The V and J genes are TRBV19 and TRBJ1-6, with TRBD1 matching over 7 bases. CDR3 length: 13 residues. The J segment lost 6 bases and the V segment lost 4 bases, leaving 0 bases of the junction unmatched. Germline lookup yields CDR1 LNHDA and CDR2 SQIVND (reference sequence). As DNA, the CDR3 is TGTGCCAGTAGTAGACAGGGTAATTCACCCCTCCACTTT. Encoded protein: CASSRQGNSPLHF.

The genes are TRBV19 and TRBJ2-1, with 8 positions matching TRBD2. The J segment lost 8 bases and the V segment lost 3 bases, leaving 18 bases of the junction unmatched. The length of the CDR3 is 18 residues. Germline values: CDR1 LNHDA, CDR2 SQIVND (reference sequence). The CDR3 here is CASSMRPGLAIAGDEQFF. The CDR3 region has the DNA TGTGCCAGTAGTATGAGGCCTGGACTAGCCATAGCTGGCGATGAGCAGTTCTTC.

In this sample, this clone turned up once. The chain couples TRBV6-5 to TRBJ2-2, with D unresolved. The germline CDR1 and CDR2 sequences are MNHEY and SVGAGI. There are 13 residues in the CDR3. V lost 6 bases and J 1 base, leaving 6 bases between the germline ends. The CDR3 is CASRALNTGELFF. CDR3 sequence (DNA): TGTGCCAGCAGGGCCCTGAACACCGGGGAGCTGTTTTTT.

V gene TRBV2 combines with J gene TRBJ2-1; 10 nucleotides match TRBD2. The V gene end was trimmed by 4 bases and the J gene end by 4 bases; junction bases not matched to a gene: 4. The CDR3 spans 15 residues. The germline gives CDR1 SNHLY, CDR2 FYNNEI. The CDR3 reads CASSGGLAEYNEQFF. The CDR3 DNA reads as TGTGCCAGCAGTGGAGGACTAGCGGAGTACAATGAGCAGTTCTTC.

The chain carries TRBV30 and TRBJ2-7; TRBD1 might be the D (5 bases). The CDR3 runs 12 residues. CDR1 GTSNPN and CDR2 SVGIG come from the germline V gene (reference sequence). Trimming took off 0 bases at V and 7 bases at J, with 10 bases between the two ends. In DNA, the CDR3 is TGTGCCTGGAGTGTTGCAGGGCGGGAGCAGTACTTC. This translates into CAWSVAGREQYF.

The chain uses TRBV15 and TRBJ2-4, with D possibly TRBD1 on 6 matching bases. The germline V gene encodes CDR1 LNHNV and CDR2 YYDKDF (reference sequence). There are 15 residues in the CDR3. V was shortened by 1 base and J by 1 base, with 8 bases between the two germline ends. In DNA, the CDR3 is TGTGCCACCAGCAGAGGTACAGGGGCCAAAAACATTCAGTACTTC. Translation: CATSRGTGAKNIQYF.

This clone has only a few counts. V gene TRBV29-1 combines with J gene TRBJ1-1; D remains ambiguous. Per the germline V gene, CDR1 is SQVTM and CDR2 is ANQGSEA. The CDR3 has 10 amino acids. The germline V and J ends were trimmed by 5 bases and 8 bases, with 9 bases remaining between them. For the CDR3, the DNA is TGCAGCGTTCAGACACTGGAAGCTTTCTTT. Protein: CSVQTLEAFF.

V usage is TRBV9 and J usage is TRBJ2-1; 8 bases fit TRBD2. The CDR3 runs 15 residues. J gave up 2 bases and V 4 bases, and 5 bases lay outside the gene matches. Germline CDR1 and CDR2: SGDLS and YYNGEE. The CDR3 DNA reads TGTGCCAGCAGCCGCGGCGGGGGGCCCTACAATGAGCAGTTCTTC. Translation gives CASSRGGGPYNEQFF. The full variable domain, completed using reference TRBV9 and TRBJ2-1, is DSGVTQTPKHLITATGQRVTLRCSPRSGDLSVYWYQQSLDQGLQFLIQYYNGEERAKGNILERFSAQQFPDLHSELNLSSLELGDSALYFCASSRGGGPYNEQFFGPGTRLTVL.

The chain combines TRBV7-9 with TRBJ2-7; D ambiguous. V lost 5 bases, J lost 1 base, and 9 bases lay in between. CDR3 length: 13 amino acids. Germline loops: CDR1 SEHNR, CDR2 FQNEAQ (reference sequence). CDR3 amino acids: CASSLSDSYEQYF. In DNA, the CDR3 is TGTGCCAGCAGCCTCAGTGATTCCTACGAGCAGTACTTC.

The chain uses TRBV6-1 and TRBJ2-3, with 8 bases that match TRBD2. From germline, CDR1 is MNHNS and CDR2 SASEGT. The CDR3 loop spans 16 amino acids. J lost 1 base, V lost 2 bases, and 5 bases had no gene match. The CDR3 loop is CASSERGLGGTDTQYF. The CDR3 bases are TGTGCCAGCAGTGAACGGGGACTAGGGGGCACAGATACGCAGTATTTT.

The CDR3 region is CASSITGQGNVKRNQPQHF. CDR3 DNA sequence: TGTGCCAGTAGTATCACGGGACAGGGGAACGTTAAGCGCAATCAGCCCCAGCATTTT. This chain uses TRBV19 with TRBJ1-5, with TRBD1 matching 10 bases. In germline, CDR1 is LNHDA, CDR2 SQIVND (reference sequence). The CDR3 runs to 19 residues. Unmatched junction bases numbered 13, after V lost 3 bases and J lost 2 bases.

The chain has TRBV11-3 and TRBJ1-1; TRBD1 matches at 7 bases. From germline, CDR1 is SGHNT and CDR2 YENEEA. V lost 5 bases, J lost 1 base, and 4 bases stayed unmatched. The length of the CDR3 is 14 residues. This chain's CDR3 is CASSQGQKNTEAFF. CDR3 nucleotides: TGTGCCAGCAGCCAGGGACAGAAGAACACTGAAGCTTTCTTT. Together with reference TRBV11-3 and TRBJ1-1, the CDR3 gives the full variable domain: EAGVVQSPRYKIIEKKQPVAFWCNPISGHNTLYWYLQNLGQGPELLIRYENEEAVDDSQLPKDRFSAERLKGVDSTLKIQPAELGDSAVYLCASSQGQKNTEAFFGQGTRLTVV.

The chain has TRBV6-5 and TRBJ1-5; D call uncertain. V gave up 4 bases and J gave up 3 bases, with 10 bases separating them. This CDR3 spans 14 amino acids. The germline CDR1 and CDR2 sequences are MNHEY and SVGAGI. CDR3 coding DNA: TGTGCCAGCAGTTCTTTGCAGTTCAATCAGCCCCAGCATTTT. It is translated as CASSSLQFNQPQHF.

V gene TRBV11-2 combines with J gene TRBJ1-4; D perhaps matches TRBD1 (6 bases). The CDR3 extends over 15 amino acids. V gave up 1 base and J gave up 8 bases, with 14 bases separating them. CDR1 is SGHAT and CDR2 is FQNNGV in the germline V gene. CDR3 sequence (DNA): TGTGCCAGCAGCTTAGGCCCAGGGGAGCGGGAAAAACTGTTTTTT. Translated, it gives CASSLGPGEREKLFF.

The chain has TRBV5-6 and TRBJ2-7, with 7 bases matching TRBD1. The CDR3 totals 17 residues. Germline CDR1 is SGHDT and CDR2 is YYEEEE. Germline trimming cut 2 bases from V and 2 bases from J; bases unmatched to any gene: 13. The CDR3 DNA is TGTGCCAGCAGCTTAGGCCGACGACCAGGGGGTGCCTACGAGCAGTACTTC. Amino acid sequence: CASSLGRRPGGAYEQYF.

The chain links TRBV7-9 to TRBJ1-1; TRBD1 matches at 8 bases. The V segment lost 7 bases and the J segment 3 bases; nucleotides outside the gene matches: 7. CDR1 is SEHNR, CDR2 FQNEAQ, per germline (reference sequence). This CDR3 is built from 14 residues. In DNA, the CDR3 is TGTGCCAGCATCCCAGGGGGCAGGGACACTGAAGCTTTCTTT. Translated: CASIPGGRDTEAFF.

V usage is TRBV12-5 and J usage is TRBJ2-1; 8 positions agree with TRBD1. The CDR3 is 16 residues long. The germline V gene encodes CDR1 LGHNT and CDR2 FRNRAP. V lost 4 bases to trimming and J lost 6 bases; unmatched junction nucleotides: 11. The CDR3 region is CASGSSPGQAVNEQFF. CDR3 coding DNA: TGTGCTAGTGGTTCCTCCCCGGGACAGGCCGTCAATGAGCAGTTCTTC.

The gene calls are TRBV19 and TRBJ1-2; D is unresolved. CDR1 and CDR2 (germline): LNHDA, SQIVND (reference sequence). The V gene lost 4 bases and the J gene lost 0 bases, with 6 bases spanning the gap. The CDR3 runs 13 residues. The CDR3 region has the DNA TGTGCCAGTAGTAGAATAGCTAACTATGGCTACACCTTC. Its translation: CASSRIANYGYTF. The entire variable domain, with the rest obtained from reference TRBV19 and TRBJ1-2, is as follows: DGGITQSPKYLFRKEGQNVTLSCEQNLNHDAMYWYRQDPGQGLRLIYYSQIVNDFQKGDIAEGYSVSREKKESFPLTVTSAQKNPTAFYLCASSRIANYGYTFGSGTRLTVV.